This entry lists 7 T cell receptor beta chains sequenced from one sample in a study of T cells in Graves' hyperthyroidism and ophthalmopathy (dated by TCRdb to the late 2010s). Library generation was performed with multiplex PCR. Sequenced on an Illumina HiSeq 2000. Amplification of TCR beta CDR3 regions was carried out from RNA transcripts. The first round of RT-PCR for the TCR CDR3 was performed with the HTBI primer set and the Qiagen OneStep RT-PCR kit. The public reads were reanalyzed by TCRdb: fastp trimming at Q25, MiXCR alignment, in-frame beta chains only. Rows matching on CDR3 protein sequence are summarized as one entry with the most common DNA and genes. The sample includes about 350,000 distinct CDR3 sequences, with 15% to 20% observed a single time. The ten largest clones represent around a sixth of the sample. Sequencing used blood. The receptor source for this set is a woman aged 40 to 49 with Graves' ophthalmopathy.

This sequence joins TRBV2 and TRBJ1-2; 7 bases map to TRBD1. From germline, CDR1 is SNHLY and CDR2 FYNNEI. Unmatched junction bases numbered 8, after V lost 4 bases and J lost 6 bases. This CDR3 has 14 residues. The CDR3: CASSGQGGTNGYTF. The CDR3 DNA follows: TGTGCCAGCAGTGGCCAGGGGGGGACAAATGGCTACACCTTC.

This clonotype was detected many times. The gene calls are TRBV2 and TRBJ2-7, with TRBD1 identical over 10 bases. The V gene's germline CDR1 is SNHLY and CDR2 FYNNEI. V lost 2 bases to trimming and J lost 2 bases; unmatched junction nucleotides: 12. The CDR3 sequence is 18 residues long. CDR3 sequence: CASSESSSGTGVAYEQYF. CDR3 DNA sequence: TGTGCCAGCAGTGAAAGCTCCTCCGGGACAGGGGTGGCCTACGAGCAGTACTTC.

This clonotype was found many times. The rearrangement joins TRBV7-9 to TRBJ2-2; the D is unclear. Germline CDR1 is SEHNR and CDR2 is FQNEAQ (reference sequence). The V and J ends lost 5 bases and 3 bases respectively, with 13 bases between them. The CDR3 has 15 residues. This CDR3 is CASSPPTQHTGELFF. In DNA form, the CDR3 reads TGTGCCAGCAGCCCCCCCACCCAGCACACCGGGGAGCTGTTTTTT.

The chain combines TRBV20-1 with TRBJ2-5; 9 nucleotides agree with TRBD2. The V gene's germline CDR1 is DFQATT and CDR2 SNEGSKA (reference sequence). The CDR3 covers 14 residues. Unmatched junction bases numbered 10, after V lost 6 bases and J lost 5 bases. The CDR3 region is CSAQVSSGRETQYF. In DNA, the CDR3 is TGCAGTGCCCAGGTCTCAAGCGGGAGGGAGACCCAGTACTTC.

In regard to this clonotype: One end of the junction does not line up with germline, which may come from a read error. The genes are TRBV27 and TRBJ2-7, with D maybe TRBD1 (5 bases). From germline, CDR1 is MNHEY and CDR2 SMNVEV (reference sequence). CDR3 size: 16 residues. This chain's CDR3 is CASSLSRGTKGNEQSF. CDR3 bases: TGTGCCAGCAGTTTATCAAGGGGTACCAAAGGAAACGAGCAGTCCTTC.

This clonotype was observed many times. This chain uses TRBV6-5 with TRBJ1-1; no firm D call. CDR3 size: 14 residues. V was cut by 4 bases and J by 1 base, with 10 bases left in between. From germline, CDR1 is MNHEY and CDR2 SVGAGI. This chain's CDR3 is CASSFRGGNTEAFF. The DNA for the CDR3 is TGTGCCAGCAGTTTCCGAGGAGGGAACACTGAAGCTTTCTTT.

The sample holds many counts of this clonotype. The chain couples TRBV6-2 or TRBV6-3 to TRBJ1-1; no clear D. The germline gives CDR1 MNHEY, CDR2 SVGEGT. The CDR3 loop spans 17 amino acids. V gave up 7 bases and J gave up 5 bases, with 26 bases separating them. CDR3: CASNAEYRPEGGTEAFF. CDR3 bases: TGTGCCAGCAACGCAGAGTATAGACCCGAAGGAGGGACTGAAGCTTTCTTT.